Listed below are T cell receptor beta chains from one sample, sequenced in a study of shared T cell receptors in the human thymus. Profiled with immunoSEQ multiplex PCR; TCRdb holds only in-frame clones, not every one. The data show 450,000 to 650,000 clones, 75% to 80% seen once. The same data also went into a second study, on human thymus T cells.

The material sequenced was thymocytes. The receptors shown here come from a boy in the first two years of life with a congenital heart defect. The CDR3 runs from the conserved cysteine through the conserved F or W. The D gene is left open where the match is weak. Clone sizes are given selectively: once, few, many, or a class where the clone is expanded.

J,D,size,V,DNA,CDR3
TRBJ2-1,TRBD2,.,TRBV27,TGTGCCAGCAGTTCTAGCGGGAGTGTTGTCGATGAGCAGTTCTTC,CASSSSGSVVDEQFF
TRBJ1-5,.,.,TRBV27,TGTGCCAGCAGTTTAGGCCCCCCGAGCAATCAGCCCCAGCATTTT,CASSLGPPSNQPQHF
TRBJ2-7,TRBD1,few,TRBV28,TGTGCCAGCAGTTTAGACAGGGACATCCCCCAGTACTTC,CASSLDRDIPQYF
TRBJ1-2,.,.,TRBV4-3,TGCGCCAGCAGCCAAGATCGGAACTTTACGAGGGGCTACACCTTC,CASSQDRNFTRGYTF
TRBJ1-5,.,.,TRBV2,TGTGCCAGCAGTGAAGGAGGCTTCCCGAAGGGCAATCAGCCCCAGCATTTT,CASSEGGFPKGNQPQHF
TRBJ2-5,TRBD2,.,TRBV4-3,TGCGCCAGCAGCCCCCGCCGGACTAGCGGGAGGGCCGGCGGGACCCAGTACTTC,CASSPRRTSGRAGGTQYF
TRBJ2-2,.,once,TRBV10-3,TGTGCCATCAGTTTAGGACTGAACACCGGGGAGCTGTTTTTT,CAISLGLNTGELFF
TRBJ2-7,TRBD1,.,TRBV25-1,TGTGCCAGCAGTGCGACGGGACAGGGGAACGACGAGCAGTACTTC,CASSATGQGNDEQYF
TRBJ1-3,.,few,TRBV6-4,TGTGCCAGCCCAAAAACCCGGGGGGGCCCCTACTCTGGAAACACCATATATTTT,CASPKTRGGPYSGNTIYF
TRBJ2-1,TRBD2,.,TRBV30,TGTGCCTGGGCCGCTAGCGGGAGGACCAATGAGCAGTTCTTC,CAWAASGRTNEQFF
TRBJ2-6,TRBD1,few,TRBV28,TGTGCCAGCAGCCACCGGGACAGGTACTCCGGGGCCAACGTCCTGACTTTC,CASSHRDRYSGANVLTF
TRBJ2-7,.,.,TRBV27,TGTGCCAGCAGTTTACGCCCTAACCACTACGAGCAGTACTTC,CASSLRPNHYEQYF